These 25 T cell receptor beta chains came from one sample sequenced in a study of glioma-infiltrating T cells. Using RNA template, CDR3s of TCR alpha and beta were amplified with iRepertoire arm-PCR. MiXCR, applied by TCRdb to the multiplex PCR reads, yields one record per CDR3 protein. This table has 300,000 to 400,000 distinct CDR3 sequences, less than 50% appearing once. Sequencing was performed on glioma tissue, nonneoplastic brain tissue, or PBMCs (not recorded which). The receptors were gathered from a human donor with low-grade glioma or glioblastoma, undergoing nonglioma brain surgery, or in good health (not recorded which).

The J gene is TRBJ1-2, the V gene TRBV2; D is uncertain. Germline CDR1 SNHLY, CDR2 FYNNEI. Trimming removed 8 bases at V and 2 bases at J, with 15 bases between. The CDR3 spans 14 residues. As DNA, the CDR3 is TGTGCCAGCCGCCCCTGGGGATCCAACTATGGCTACACCTTC. Protein: CASRPWGSNYGYTF.

The chain has TRBV10-3 and TRBJ2-7; 8 bases are shared with TRBD1. The CDR3 is 13 amino acids. V dropped 6 bases and J dropped 4; count of bases not matched to a gene: 5. CDR1 and CDR2 from the germline V gene are ENHRY and SYGVKD. CDR3: CAIRFDRGYEQYF. The DNA for the CDR3 is TGTGCCATCAGATTCGACAGGGGTTACGAGCAGTACTTC.

A remark on this clonotype: A much larger clone lies a single base off, so this may be a read error. The genes are TRBV28 and TRBJ2-7, with TRBD1 matching over 7 bases. Trimming cost V 5 bases and J 0 bases; bases outside gene matches: 7. Germline V gene sequence: CDR1 MDHEN, CDR2 SYDVKM. The CDR3 totals 15 residues. DNA of the CDR3: TGTGCCAGCAGTCTAACAGGGGTAAGCTCCTACGAGCAGTACTTC. As protein: CASSLTGVSSYEQYF.

The chain couples TRBV20-1 to TRBJ1-5; weak D call: TRBD1 (5 bases). Trimming removed 6 bases from V and 2 bases from J, with 14 bases in between. The germline CDR1 and CDR2 sequences are DFQATT and SNEGSKA (reference sequence). The CDR3 is 14 amino acids. The CDR3 sequence: CSAASRGGNQPQHF. The CDR3 region has the DNA TGCAGTGCCGCCTCAAGGGGAGGCAATCAGCCCCAGCATTTT.

V and J are TRBV27 and TRBJ2-6; 8 bases are shared with TRBD1. The V segment lost 4 bases and the J segment 1 base; nucleotides outside the gene matches: 12. The CDR3 totals 19 residues. Germline V gives CDR1 MNHEY, CDR2 SMNVEV (reference sequence). The CDR3 loop is CASSSPYGDRHSGANVLTF. The CDR3 nucleotides read TGTGCCAGCAGTTCGCCTTACGGGGACAGGCATTCTGGGGCCAACGTCCTGACTTTC.

The chain is built from TRBV29-1 and TRBJ2-3, with D perhaps matching TRBD2 (6 bases). With 0 bases removed from V and 1 base from J, the gap between germline ends came to 11 bases. Germline lookup yields CDR1 SQVTM and CDR2 ANQGSEA. The CDR3 totals 15 residues. This chain's CDR3 is CSVEDRKRGTDTQYF. In DNA form, the CDR3 reads TGCAGCGTTGAAGATCGTAAGCGGGGCACAGATACGCAGTATTTT.

Turning to this clonotype: Here the CDR3 omits its conserved ending phenylalanine or tryptophan, so a read error is the likely source. The gene calls are TRBV28 and TRBJ2-7; maybe TRBD1 (6 bases). CDR1 and CDR2 from the germline V gene are MDHEN and SYDVKM. The CDR3 length is 12 residues. CDR3 protein: CAIGTQLYKQYL. CDR3 coding DNA: TGTGCTATCGGGACACAACTCTACAAGCAGTACTTA.

This clonotype was picked up many times. The V gene is TRBV27, the J gene TRBJ2-3; D tentatively fits TRBD1 or TRBD2 (6 bases each). Between the trimmed V and J ends, which lost 5 bases and 5 bases, there was a span of 14 bases. This CDR3 is built from 14 residues. Germline V gives CDR1 MNHEY, CDR2 SMNVEV (reference sequence). Written as DNA, the CDR3 is TGTGCCAGCAGTATCTCGGGGGCCGGAGATACGCAGTATTTT. Encoded protein: CASSISGAGDTQYF.

This clonotype has ten or more counts. The rearrangement uses TRBV20-1 and TRBJ1-1, with no clear D. The V end was cut by 6 bases, the J end by 1 base, with 9 bases between. CDR3 length: 12 amino acids. Germline V gene lookup returns CDR1 DFQATT and CDR2 SNEGSKA (reference sequence). CDR3 sequence reads: CSAEEGNTEAFF. DNA for the CDR3: TGCAGTGCGGAGGAGGGGAACACTGAAGCTTTCTTT.

As to this clonotype: A single base separates this from a much larger clone, so it may be a read error. The CDR3 does not close with the conserved phenylalanine or tryptophan, likely indicating a read error. The rearrangement joins TRBV15 to TRBJ2-3; unclear D gene. Germline V CDR1 and CDR2: LNHNV, YYDKDF (reference sequence). This CDR3 region has 14 residues. Trimming took 0 bases from V and 4 from J, leaving 8 bases between them. As DNA, the CDR3 is TGTGCCACCAGCAGAGATCACCGTGCAGATACGCAGTATTCT. Amino acid sequence: CATSRDHRADTQYS.

At least ten counts were recorded for this clonotype. An end of the junction does not agree with germline; a read error may underlie this. This chain uses TRBV20-1 with TRBJ1-5; D is ambiguous. CDR3 length equals 11 residues. Germline V CDR1 and CDR2: DFQATT, SNEGSKA (reference sequence). The CDR3 loop reads CSAELNQPQHF. The DNA for the CDR3 is TGCAGTGCCGAATTAAATCAACCCCAGCATTTT.

This clonotype was seen more than once but under ten times. The chain couples TRBV20-1 to TRBJ1-2, with a possible D match to TRBD1 (5 bases). This CDR3 spans 13 amino acids. V was cut by 0 bases and J by 2 bases, with 7 bases left in between. Germline V gives CDR1 DFQATT, CDR2 SNEGSKA (reference sequence). DNA of the CDR3: TGCAGTGCTAGAGAGGAGGGGAACTATGGCTACACCTTC. Translating gives CSAREEGNYGYTF.

This chain links TRBV14 with TRBJ1-1; D is uncertain. The ends were cut back, 2 bases at V and 0 bases at J, with 7 bases in the middle. This CDR3 has 14 amino acids. Looked up from germline, CDR1 is SGHDN and CDR2 is FVKESK. CDR3 DNA: TGTGCCAGCAGCCAACTGCTCATGAACACTGAAGCTTTCTTT. It translates to CASSQLLMNTEAFF.

The chain employs TRBV7-9 and TRBJ2-7; the match to TRBD1 covers 7 bases. Germline CDR1 SEHNR, CDR2 FQNEAQ (reference sequence). This CDR3 spans 15 amino acids. J gave up 0 bases and V 5 bases, and 7 bases lay outside the gene matches. The chain's CDR3 is CASSRYRGNSYEQYF. DNA for the CDR3: TGTGCCAGCAGCCGGTACAGGGGAAACTCCTACGAGCAGTACTTC.

The chain links TRBV6-1 to TRBJ1-5; D gene ambiguous. V lost 6 bases, J lost 11 bases, and 20 bases lay in between. CDR1 is MNHNS and CDR2 is SASEGT in the germline V gene. The CDR3 has 14 residues. CDR3 protein: CASRPRQEPAAQHF. Written as DNA, the CDR3 is TGTGCCAGCAGGCCTCGCCAGGAGCCGGCGGCCCAGCATTTT.

Concerning this clonotype: This may arise from a read error, as a much more abundant clone is one base away. DNA for the CDR3: TGTGCCTCGGCGGGACAGCCGAACACCGGGGAGCTGTTTTTT. Translated, it gives CASAGQPNTGELFF. This chain joins TRBV6-1 and TRBJ2-2; a possible D gene is TRBD1 (7 bases). The CDR3 runs to 14 residues. Trimming took 11 bases from V and 0 from J, leaving 13 bases between them. The germline CDR1 and CDR2 sequences are MNHNS and SASEGT.

This clonotype was recorded at least ten times. V usage is TRBV7-2 and J usage is TRBJ2-3; D gene uncertain. This CDR3 has 13 residues. V was clipped by 3 bases and J by 2 bases, with 6 bases between them. CDR1 SGHTA and CDR2 FQGNSA come from the germline V gene. The CDR3 DNA reads TGTGCCAGCAGCTTCGATCCCACAGATACGCAGTATTTT. Translation gives CASSFDPTDTQYF.

With respect to this clonotype: A junction boundary mismatches the germline segment, possibly from a read error. The chain joins TRBV28 to TRBJ1-2, with D hard to call. Germline values: CDR1 MDHEN, CDR2 SYDVKM. This CDR3 region has 13 residues. In DNA form, the CDR3 reads TGTGCCAGCAGTTTACAGATTAACTATGGCTACGCCTTC. Amino acids: CASSLQINYGYAF.

The chain is built from TRBV6-2 or TRBV6-3 and TRBJ2-1; TRBD2 matches at 7 bases. V lost 3 bases to trimming and J lost 13 bases; unmatched junction nucleotides: 9. This CDR3 comprises 13 residues. Per germline, CDR1 MNHEY and CDR2 SVGEGT. CDR3: CASSYLAEETQFF. In DNA form, the CDR3 reads TGTGCCAGCAGTTATCTAGCGGAAGAGACCCAGTTCTTC.

Points on this clonotype: Compared with germline, one end of the junction differs, possibly owing to a read error. V is TRBV27 and J is TRBJ2-3; 8 positions match TRBD1. The length of the CDR3 is 16 residues. Germline CDR1 and CDR2: MNHEY and SMNVEV (reference sequence). The CDR3 coding sequence is TGTGCCAGCAGTCCCCGGACAGGGCGACTAGTAGATACGCGGTATTTT. It specifies CASSPRTGRLVDTRYF.

This clonotype occurred many times. This chain connects TRBV28 to TRBJ1-5; D gene unclear. The CDR3 is 15 amino acids. Trimming took off 7 bases at V and 3 bases at J, with 16 bases between the two ends. In germline, CDR1 is MDHEN, CDR2 SYDVKM. The CDR3 DNA is TGTGCCAGCACCAACACGGGGTTAACCAATCAGCCCCAGCATTTT. It specifies CASTNTGLTNQPQHF. Based on the CDR3 plus reference TRBV28 and TRBJ1-5, the full variable domain is DVKVTQSSRYLVKRTGEKVFLECVQDMDHENMFWYRQDPGLGLRLIYFSYDVKMKEKGDIPEGYSVSREKKERFSLILESASTNQTSMYLCASTNTGLTNQPQHFGDGTRLSIL.

The V call is TRBV5-5, the J call TRBJ1-1; D gene uncertain. CDR1 is SGHKS and CDR2 is YYEKEE in the germline V gene (reference sequence). The V end was cut by 3 bases, the J end by 7 bases, with 13 bases between. CDR3 length: 13 residues. The CDR3, as DNA: TGTGCCAGCAGCTCACTCGTCCGGAGTGAAGCTTTCTTT. Amino acids: CASSSLVRSEAFF.

In regard to this clonotype: Lacking the conserved final phenylalanine or tryptophan, this CDR3 likely reflects a read error. The chain combines TRBV25-1 with TRBJ2-3; D is unclear. V lost 5 bases to trimming and J lost 0 bases, with 9 bases between them. This CDR3 has 14 residues. CDR1 MGHDK and CDR2 SYGVNS come from the germline V gene. CDR3 DNA sequence: TGTGCCAGCAGTAAGTTAGTTAGCACAGATACGCAGTATCTT. Its translation: CASSKLVSTDTQYL.

This clonotype was seen a few times. The rearrangement uses TRBV12-3 or TRBV12-4 and TRBJ2-3; D is unresolved. CDR3 length: 12 amino acids. V was pared by 6 bases and J by 3 bases, with 7 bases between. The CDR3 DNA reads as TGTGCCAGCAGGCCCCCTACAGATACGCAGTATTTT. This sequence encodes CASRPPTDTQYF.

The chain has TRBV4-1 and TRBJ2-3; possibly TRBD1 for D (5 bases). This CDR3 is built from 14 residues. The V end was cut by 4 bases, the J end by 4 bases, with 12 bases between. Germline CDR1 and CDR2: MGHRA and YSYEKL. The CDR3 spells CASSPVQVSDTQYF. The CDR3 nucleotides are TGCGCCAGCAGCCCAGTACAGGTGTCAGATACGCAGTATTTT.